A single sample gave rise to the 13 T cell receptor beta chains below, sequenced in a study of shared clonotypes between healthy human individuals. Sequencing was performed with immunoSEQ multiplex PCR; in TCRdb, only in-frame clones are kept and a portion is missing. The profile shows a few million clones, around 90% of them singletons. The material sequenced was naive CD4+ T cells sorted from blood. Subset reported: CD45RA+ positively selected. These receptors all stem from a man aged 18-30 years in good health.

The chain joins TRBV2 to TRBJ1-5; D is undetermined. The V end was cut by 4 bases, the J end by 0 bases, with 7 bases between. The CDR3 is 14 residues long. The germline V gene has CDR1 SNHLY and CDR2 FYNNEI. CDR3 in amino acids: CASSGDYSNQPQHF. CDR3 sequence (DNA): TGTGCCAGCAGTGGAGACTATAGCAATCAGCCCCAGCATTTT.

The V and J genes are TRBV6-1 and TRBJ1-3; D is perhaps TRBD1 (6 bases). Germline values: CDR1 MNHNS, CDR2 SASEGT. The CDR3 totals 15 residues. V was trimmed by 7 bases and J by 3 bases, leaving 16 bases between them. CDR3 sequence: CASNHEQGGGNTIYF. The DNA of the CDR3 is TGTGCCAGCAACCATGAACAGGGAGGTGGAAACACCATATATTTT.

This clone has more than one count but fewer than ten. One end of the junction is discordant with germline, which a read error may explain. The V gene is TRBV10-3, the J gene TRBJ1-1; D gene unclear. This CDR3 is built from 13 residues. CDR1 is ENHRY, CDR2 SYGVKD, per germline. For the CDR3, the DNA is TGTGCCATCAGTGAGTCAGACCTAGGTGGGAAAAGGTTT. Translating gives CAISESDLGGKRF.

The chain couples TRBV10-1 to TRBJ1-2; 8 bases are a match to TRBD1. The CDR3 is 13 residues long. Trimming cost V 9 bases and J 5 bases; bases outside gene matches: 8. Looked up from germline, CDR1 is WNHNN and CDR2 is SYGVQD (reference sequence). The CDR3 region is CARPRTGRYGYTF. The CDR3 bases are TGCGCCAGACCCAGGACAGGGAGGTATGGCTACACCTTC.

V is TRBV9 and J is TRBJ1-6; 8 nucleotides agree with TRBD1. The ends lost 0 bases at V and 5 bases at J; junction bases unmatched: 4. The CDR3 is made up of 16 amino acids. In germline, CDR1 is SGDLS, CDR2 YYNGEE. CDR3 amino acids: CASSVAGGDDNSPLHF. CDR3 bases: TGTGCCAGCAGCGTAGCAGGGGGCGACGATAATTCACCCCTCCACTTT.

The J gene is TRBJ2-7, the V gene TRBV2; 13 bases match TRBD2. Germline CDR1 reads SNHLY; CDR2 reads FYNNEI. CDR3 length: 19 amino acids. The junction had 12 bases not matched to a gene; V was cut back by 3 bases and J by 1 base. The CDR3 sequence: CASSDLIGGLAGLSYEQYF. The CDR3 DNA is TGTGCCAGCAGTGACCTCATCGGGGGACTAGCGGGGCTTTCCTACGAGCAGTACTTC.

The V call is TRBV28, the J call TRBJ2-5, with TRBD2 matching 8 bases. This CDR3 comprises 16 residues. Germline assignment: CDR1 MDHEN and CDR2 SYDVKM. Losses at the gene ends were 2 bases for V and 1 base for J; bases not matched to a gene: 6. CDR3 in amino acids: CASSLARGGVQETQYF. The DNA for the CDR3 is TGTGCCAGCAGTTTAGCCCGGGGGGGGGTCCAAGAGACCCAGTACTTC.

Here the CDR3 reads CASSEGLAFGGTQYF. The CDR3 coding sequence is TGTGCCAGCAGCGAGGGACTAGCTTTTGGGGGGACCCAGTACTTC. The chain carries TRBV7-2 and TRBJ2-5; 9 bases are a match to TRBD2. CDR3 length: 15 amino acids. Per germline, CDR1 SGHTA and CDR2 FQGNSA. V lost 5 bases, J lost 7 bases, and 11 bases stayed unmatched.

The count of this clone is one. The chain uses TRBV25-1 and TRBJ1-4; TRBD1 matches 7 bases. V dropped 6 bases and J dropped 1; count of bases not matched to a gene: 5. There are 15 residues in the CDR3. The germline V gene encodes CDR1 MGHDK and CDR2 SYGVNS. CDR3 amino acids: CASRQGQRTNEKLFF. CDR3 nucleotide sequence: TGTGCCAGCAGGCAGGGACAGAGAACTAATGAAAAACTGTTTTTT.

This rearrangement joins TRBV6-1 to TRBJ1-5; D remains unclear. CDR3 size: 13 residues. Germline CDR1 and CDR2: MNHNS and SASEGT. V was cut by 4 bases and J by 0 bases, with 4 bases left in between. The chain's CDR3 is CASSVASNQPQHF. CDR3 nucleotides: TGTGCCAGCAGTGTCGCTAGCAATCAGCCCCAGCATTTT.

This chain uses TRBV23-1 with TRBJ1-3; D uncertain. TRBV23-1 is given ORF status, its function remaining uncertain. Trimming cost V 0 bases and J 0 bases, with 18 bases left between them. This CDR3 contains 19 residues. The CDR3 sequence is CASSQSRGLTLNSGNTIYF. CDR3 nucleotide sequence: TGCGCCAGCAGTCAATCTCGAGGACTAACCCTTAACTCTGGAAACACCATATATTTT.

The J gene is TRBJ2-5, the V gene TRBV29-1, with a tentative D call TRBD2 (5 bases). CDR1 and CDR2 from the germline V gene are SQVTM and ANQGSEA. The V end lost 3 bases, the J end lost 5 bases, and 13 bases lay between the germline ends. This CDR3 has 13 amino acids. CDR3 bases: TGCAGCGTTGAGGCGGGCGACCGGGAGACCCAGTACTTC. This encodes CSVEAGDRETQYF.

The chain links TRBV15 to TRBJ2-7, with a tentative D call TRBD2 (7 bases). The germline V gene encodes CDR1 LNHNV and CDR2 YYDKDF (reference sequence). Trimming took off 3 bases at V and 3 bases at J, with 18 bases between the two ends. The CDR3 runs 16 residues. CDR3 protein: CATSSLLGGRIYEQYF. The CDR3 bases are TGTGCCACCAGCAGCCTTCTCGGGGGGCGGATCTACGAGCAGTACTTC.